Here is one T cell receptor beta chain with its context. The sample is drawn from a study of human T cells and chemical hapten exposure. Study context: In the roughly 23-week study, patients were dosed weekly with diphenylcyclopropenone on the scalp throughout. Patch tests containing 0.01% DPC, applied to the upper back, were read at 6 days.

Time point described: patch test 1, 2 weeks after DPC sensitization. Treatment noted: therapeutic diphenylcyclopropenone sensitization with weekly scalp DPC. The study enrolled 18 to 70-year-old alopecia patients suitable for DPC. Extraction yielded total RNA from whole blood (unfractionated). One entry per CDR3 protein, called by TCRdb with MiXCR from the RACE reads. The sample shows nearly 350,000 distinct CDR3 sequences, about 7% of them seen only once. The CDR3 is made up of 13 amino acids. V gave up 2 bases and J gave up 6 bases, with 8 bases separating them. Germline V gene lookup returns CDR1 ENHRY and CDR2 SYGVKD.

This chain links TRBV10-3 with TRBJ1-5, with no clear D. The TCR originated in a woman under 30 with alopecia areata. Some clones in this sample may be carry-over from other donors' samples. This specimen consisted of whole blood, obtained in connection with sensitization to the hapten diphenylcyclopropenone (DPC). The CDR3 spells CAISETEIQPQHF. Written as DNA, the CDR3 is TGTGCCATCAGTGAGACAGAAATTCAGCCCCAGCATTTT.